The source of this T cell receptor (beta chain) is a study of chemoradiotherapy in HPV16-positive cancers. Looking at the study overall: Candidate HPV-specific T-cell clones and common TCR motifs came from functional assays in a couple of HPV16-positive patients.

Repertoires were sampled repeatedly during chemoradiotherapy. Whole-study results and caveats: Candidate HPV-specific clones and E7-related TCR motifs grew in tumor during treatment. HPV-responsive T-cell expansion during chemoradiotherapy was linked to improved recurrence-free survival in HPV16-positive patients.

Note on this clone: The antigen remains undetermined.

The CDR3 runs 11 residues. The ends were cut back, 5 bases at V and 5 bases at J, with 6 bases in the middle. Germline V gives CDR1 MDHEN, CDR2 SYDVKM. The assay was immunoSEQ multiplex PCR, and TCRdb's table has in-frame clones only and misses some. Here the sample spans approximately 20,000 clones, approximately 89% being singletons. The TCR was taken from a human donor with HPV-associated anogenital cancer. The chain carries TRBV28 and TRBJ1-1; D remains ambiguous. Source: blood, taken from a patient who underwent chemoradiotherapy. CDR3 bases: TGTGCCAGCAGTATAAAAACTGAAGCTTTCTTT. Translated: CASSIKTEAFF.